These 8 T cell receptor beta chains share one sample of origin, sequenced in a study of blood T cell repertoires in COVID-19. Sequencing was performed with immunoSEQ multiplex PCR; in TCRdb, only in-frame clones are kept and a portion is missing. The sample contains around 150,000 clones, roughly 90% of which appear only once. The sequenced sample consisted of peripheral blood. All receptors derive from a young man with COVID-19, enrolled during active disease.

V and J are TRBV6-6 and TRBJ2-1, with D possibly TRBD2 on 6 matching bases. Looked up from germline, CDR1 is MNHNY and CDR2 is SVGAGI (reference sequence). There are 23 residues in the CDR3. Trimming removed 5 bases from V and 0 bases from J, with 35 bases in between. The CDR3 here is CASSLRRGRLGVNQRYSYNEQFF. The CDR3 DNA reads TGTGCCAGCAGTCTCCGACGGGGGAGGCTAGGTGTCAACCAGCGATACTCCTACAATGAGCAGTTCTTC.

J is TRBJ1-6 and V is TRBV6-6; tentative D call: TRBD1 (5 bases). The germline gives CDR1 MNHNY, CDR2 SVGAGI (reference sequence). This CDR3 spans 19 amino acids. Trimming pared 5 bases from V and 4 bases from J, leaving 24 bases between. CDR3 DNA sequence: TGTGCCAGCAGTCCCCGAGGGGTCGAAGGAGGGATATATAATTCACCCCTCCACTTT. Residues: CASSPRGVEGGIYNSPLHF.

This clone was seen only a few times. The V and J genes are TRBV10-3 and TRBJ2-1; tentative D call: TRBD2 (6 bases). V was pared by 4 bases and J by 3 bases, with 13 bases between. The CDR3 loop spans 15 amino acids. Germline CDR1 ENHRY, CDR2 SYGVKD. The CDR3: CAISVRTTVYNEQFF. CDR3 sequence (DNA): TGTGCCATCAGTGTTAGGACTACCGTCTACAATGAGCAGTTCTTC.

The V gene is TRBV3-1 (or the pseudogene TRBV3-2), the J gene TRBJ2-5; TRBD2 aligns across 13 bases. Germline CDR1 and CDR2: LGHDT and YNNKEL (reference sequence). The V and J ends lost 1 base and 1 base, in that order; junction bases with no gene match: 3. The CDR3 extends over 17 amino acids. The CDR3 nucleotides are TGTGCCAGCAGCCAAGGACTAGCGGGGGGTATCCAAGAGACCCAGTACTTC. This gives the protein CASSQGLAGGIQETQYF.

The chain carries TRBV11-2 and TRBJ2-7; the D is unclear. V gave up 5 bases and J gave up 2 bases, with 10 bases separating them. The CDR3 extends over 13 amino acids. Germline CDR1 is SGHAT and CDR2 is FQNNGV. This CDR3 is CASSAAIAYEQYF. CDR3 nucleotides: TGTGCCAGCAGCGCGGCCATAGCCTACGAGCAGTACTTC.

The DNA for the CDR3 is TGTGCCAGCAGCCCCTTAGGAGGGGAAGGTCAGCCCCAGCATTTT. Protein: CASSPLGGEGQPQHF. The rearrangement joins TRBV7-3 to TRBJ1-5; a possible D gene is TRBD1 (5 bases). Trimming left V 5 bases short and J 6 bases short, with 17 bases between. Per the germline V gene, CDR1 is SGHTA and CDR2 is FQGTGA. The CDR3 totals 15 residues.

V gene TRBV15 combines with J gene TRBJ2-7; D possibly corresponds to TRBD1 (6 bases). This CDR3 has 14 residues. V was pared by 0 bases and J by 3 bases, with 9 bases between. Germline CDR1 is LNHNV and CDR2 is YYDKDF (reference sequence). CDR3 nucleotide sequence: TGTGCCACCAGCAGAGACCAGGACAGCTACGAGCAGTACTTC. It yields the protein CATSRDQDSYEQYF.

The CDR3 nucleotides are TGTGCCATCAGTCCCGGGACAGGGGGGTACACTGAAGCTTTCTTT. Translation: CAISPGTGGYTEAFF. V is TRBV10-3 and J is TRBJ1-1, with 11 bases lining up with TRBD1. Germline loops: CDR1 ENHRY, CDR2 SYGVKD. Trimming removed 5 bases from V and 3 bases from J; junction bases left unmatched: 5. There are 15 residues in the CDR3.